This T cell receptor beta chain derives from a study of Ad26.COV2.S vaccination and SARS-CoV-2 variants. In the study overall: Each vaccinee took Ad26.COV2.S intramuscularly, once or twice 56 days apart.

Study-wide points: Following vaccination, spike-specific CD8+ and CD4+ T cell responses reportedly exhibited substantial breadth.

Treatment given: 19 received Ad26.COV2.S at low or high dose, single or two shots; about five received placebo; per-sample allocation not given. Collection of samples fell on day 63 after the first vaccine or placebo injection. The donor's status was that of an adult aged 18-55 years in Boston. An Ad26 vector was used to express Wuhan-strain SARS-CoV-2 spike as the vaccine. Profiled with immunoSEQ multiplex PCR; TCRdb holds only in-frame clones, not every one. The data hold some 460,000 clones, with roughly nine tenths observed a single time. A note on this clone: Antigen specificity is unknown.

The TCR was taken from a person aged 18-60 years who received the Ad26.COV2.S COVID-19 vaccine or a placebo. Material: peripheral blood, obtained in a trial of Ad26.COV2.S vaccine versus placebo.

The CDR3 region has the DNA TGTGCCAGCAGCCAAATAGCGGGTCGCAAGGATACGCAGTATTTT. Translation: CASSQIAGRKDTQYF. V and J are TRBV7-2 and TRBJ2-3; 7 bases are a match to TRBD2. Germline V gene sequence: CDR1 SGHTA, CDR2 FQGNSA. This CDR3 spans 15 amino acids. Trimming at V came to 5 bases and at J to 6 bases, leaving 11 bases not matched to a gene.